The sample holds many counts of the clone carrying this TCR beta chain. Its antigen is not known. Attachment of unique molecular identifiers was made to individual cDNA molecules. TCRdb processed the 5' RACE reads anew with MiXCR; each CDR3 protein has one entry. This sample has about 55,000 distinct CDR3 sequences, with about an eighth found just once. The CDR3 runs to 16 residues. Germline CDR1 SGDLS, CDR2 YYNGEE. V shed 2 bases and J shed 0 bases, with 15 bases lying between them. The data originate from a study of early T cells in non-severe SARS-CoV-2 infection. The wider study: Alpha and beta chains were unpaired, from unsorted whole-blood bulk RNA.

Study-level findings and limits: There was a bias toward anti-spike CD8 responses in VDJdb matching, which missed private and CD4 specificities.

V and J are TRBV9 and TRBJ2-7; a weak D match, TRBD1 (5 bases). The TCR comes from an adult who was a healthcare worker with PCR-confirmed SARS-CoV-2 infection or an uninfected control (not recorded which). The sample was whole blood. The CDR3 nucleotides are TGTGCCAGCAGCGTCTCACGTCAGGGATTCTCCTACGAGCAGTACTTC. Protein sequence: CASSVSRQGFSYEQYF.